The 8 T cell receptor beta chains below come from one sample, sequenced in a study of T cell repertoires in cytomegalovirus infection. TCRdb re-derived calls from the reads in MiXCR, one entry per CDR3 protein. The sample contains about a million distinct CDR3 sequences, around 30% of which appear only once. These receptors' antigens are unknown. Specimen: cultured CD8+ T cells from PBMCs, collected from culture after CMV antigen stimulation. These receptors all stem from a human donor in good health (CMV status not recorded). Some clones in this sample may be carry-over from other donors' samples.

There are a few counts of this clonotype. The chain links TRBV19 to TRBJ2-7; D is uncertain. Germline loops: CDR1 LNHDA, CDR2 SQIVND (reference sequence). Trimming left V 5 bases short and J 0 bases short, with 14 bases between. This CDR3 spans 15 amino acids. The CDR3 coding sequence is TGTGCCAGTAGTCTGACACATACCGCCTCCTACGAGCAGTACTTC. Translated, it gives CASSLTHTASYEQYF.

In its sample, this clonotype was seen a few times. This sequence joins TRBV4-2 and TRBJ2-2, with TRBD2 identical over 8 bases. Germline V gene lookup returns CDR1 LGHNA and CDR2 YNFKEQ. Losses at the gene ends were 3 bases for V and 3 bases for J; bases not matched to a gene: 3. This CDR3 has 15 residues. The CDR3 DNA is TGTGCCAGCAGCCATGTCGGGGGGGACACCGGGGAGCTGTTTTTT. This codes for CASSHVGGDTGELFF.

This clonotype occurred many times. The chain employs TRBV7-9 and TRBJ1-5; perhaps TRBD1 as D (6 bases). CDR3 length equals 14 residues. V shed 6 bases and J shed 5 bases, with 14 bases lying between them. CDR1 is SEHNR and CDR2 is FQNEAQ in the germline V gene (reference sequence). CDR3 loop: CASSAGGTYQPQHF. DNA for the CDR3: TGTGCCAGCAGTGCGGGGGGCACCTATCAGCCCCAGCATTTT.

This chain uses TRBV12-3 or TRBV12-4 with TRBJ1-2, with 7 bases matching TRBD1. V lost 7 bases and J lost 2; bases outside the gene matches: 13. The CDR3 extends over 16 amino acids. The CDR3 reads CASNYLPTGINYGYTF. In DNA form, the CDR3 reads TGTGCCAGCAATTACCTCCCGACAGGGATAAACTATGGCTACACCTTC.

This clonotype has only a few counts. Its ends do not fully match the called genes, so a read error is possible. V gene TRBV27 combines with J gene TRBJ1-3; weak D call: TRBD1 (6 bases). From germline, CDR1 is MNHEY and CDR2 SMNVEV (reference sequence). This CDR3 has 16 residues. The CDR3 protein is CASGAGDILSGNTIYF. In nucleotides, the CDR3 is TGTGCCAGCGGGGCAGGGGACATTCTCTCTGGTAACACCATATATTTT.

The V gene is TRBV2, the J gene TRBJ2-7, with unresolved D. Trimming took off 4 bases at V and 13 bases at J, with 11 bases between the two ends. Germline V gene sequence: CDR1 SNHLY, CDR2 FYNNEI. The CDR3 has 10 residues. CDR3 DNA sequence: TGTGCCAGCAGTGCAGCTGTGACTTACTTC. This translates into CASSAAVTYF.

The chain uses TRBV7-9 and TRBJ2-3, with 10 bases identical to TRBD2. CDR1 is SEHNR and CDR2 is FQNEAQ in the germline V gene (reference sequence). V was clipped by 5 bases and J by 3 bases; unmatched bases: 8. The length of the CDR3 is 16 residues. CDR3 bases: TGTGCCAGCAGCGGAGCGACTAGCGGGTGGACAGATACGCAGTATTTT. It translates to CASSGATSGWTDTQYF.

The V call is TRBV6-6, the J call TRBJ2-3; D perhaps matches TRBD2 (5 bases). CDR1 and CDR2 (germline): MNHNY, SVGAGI (reference sequence). Trimming stripped 5 bases from V and 0 bases from J, with 12 bases between. CDR3 length equals 15 residues. CDR3 protein: CASSGLRDSTDTQYF. The DNA for the CDR3 is TGTGCCAGCAGTGGGCTTCGGGATAGCACAGATACGCAGTATTTT.